One and the same sample provided the 30 T cell receptor beta chains below, sequenced in a study of cytomegalovirus exposure and HLA in healthy donors. Amplification used 60 Vbeta primers and 13 Jbeta primers. Assay used: immunoSEQ multiplex PCR; TCRdb lists only in-frame clones, some missing. Recorded for this sample: some 75,000 clones. The sequenced sample consisted of PBMCs. The receptors were sampled from a man aged 40-55 years in good health and CMV-seronegative.

The chain carries TRBV5-4 and TRBJ1-1; maybe TRBD1 (6 bases). The CDR3 has 20 residues. Germline CDR1 SGHNT, CDR2 YYREEE (reference sequence). Trimming pared 0 bases from V and 3 bases from J, leaving 27 bases between. CDR3 sequence reads: CASSLGTGTVFIWVDTEAFF. CDR3 nucleotides: TGTGCCAGCAGCTTGGGAACAGGGACGGTTTTTATTTGGGTGGACACTGAAGCTTTCTTT.

The rearrangement uses TRBV6-6 and TRBJ2-7; 11 bases map to TRBD1. This CDR3 has 15 amino acids. The germline CDR1 and CDR2 sequences are MNHNY and SVGAGI (reference sequence). The V and J ends lost 2 bases and 4 bases, in that order; junction bases with no gene match: 4. CDR3 DNA sequence: TGTGCCAGCAGTTACGCGGACAGGGGGCTTTACGAGCAGTACTTC. Translated: CASSYADRGLYEQYF.

The chain's CDR3 is CASSSGGTSYGYTF. CDR3 coding DNA: TGTGCCAGTAGTAGCGGCGGCACCAGCTATGGCTACACCTTC. V usage is TRBV19 and J usage is TRBJ1-2; D remains unclear. CDR3 length equals 14 residues. V was shortened by 4 bases and J by 4 bases, with 13 bases between the two germline ends. Germline loops: CDR1 LNHDA, CDR2 SQIVND (reference sequence).

V and J are TRBV4-3 and TRBJ2-1; D might be TRBD1 (5 bases). CDR1 is LGHNA and CDR2 is YSLEER in the germline V gene. V was shortened by 1 base and J by 7 bases, with 8 bases between the two germline ends. The CDR3 is made up of 13 amino acids. The CDR3 region is CASSQVQGNEQFF. In DNA, the CDR3 is TGCGCCAGCAGCCAAGTCCAGGGAAATGAGCAGTTCTTC.

The V and J genes are TRBV4-3 and TRBJ2-2, with D maybe TRBD1 (6 bases). Trimming left V 1 base short and J 5 bases short, with 14 bases between. CDR1 and CDR2 from the germline V gene are LGHNA and YSLEER. The CDR3 totals 16 residues. CDR3 bases: TGCGCCAGCAGCCAAGCGACAGGCAGCCTAACCGGGGAGCTGTTTTTT. Translating it yields CASSQATGSLTGELFF.

The rearrangement links TRBV5-1 to TRBJ2-2, with TRBD1 matching over 9 bases. Germline CDR1 reads SGHRS; CDR2 reads YFSETQ. The CDR3 runs 14 residues. V dropped 9 bases and J dropped 4; count of bases not matched to a gene: 7. This chain's CDR3 is CATKQGAGTGELFF. CDR3 nucleotide sequence: TGCGCCACCAAACAGGGGGCTGGCACCGGGGAGCTGTTTTTT.

This chain connects TRBV11-3 to TRBJ2-7; 8 positions agree with TRBD1. This CDR3 contains 14 residues. V lost 4 bases to trimming and J lost 6 bases; unmatched junction nucleotides: 8. The germline V gene has CDR1 SGHNT and CDR2 YENEEA. The CDR3 here is CASSSSQGVGEQYF. The CDR3 DNA reads as TGTGCCAGCAGCTCGTCACAGGGGGTTGGCGAGCAGTACTTC.

The chain carries TRBV30 and TRBJ1-5; TRBD1 matches 9 bases. Unmatched junction bases numbered 11, after V lost 5 bases and J lost 6 bases. Germline V gives CDR1 GTSNPN, CDR2 SVGIG (reference sequence). The CDR3 is made up of 15 amino acids. Written as DNA, the CDR3 is TGTGCCTGGGGACCCCGGAACAGGGGGCTTCAGCCCCAGCATTTT. It yields the protein CAWGPRNRGLQPQHF.

This sequence joins TRBV18 and TRBJ1-1, with D perhaps TRBD1 (5 bases). This CDR3 has 14 residues. Trimming shortened V by 2 bases and J by 4 bases, and 11 bases separated the two germline ends. Germline V gene data show CDR1 as KGHSH and CDR2 as LQKENI. The CDR3 spells CASSPGGFTTEAFF. CDR3 DNA sequence: TGTGCCAGCTCACCAGGGGGGTTTACCACTGAAGCTTTCTTT.

The V gene is TRBV30, the J gene TRBJ2-7, with TRBD2 as a possible D gene (5 bases). The CDR3 is 12 amino acids. The V end lost 0 bases, the J end lost 3 bases, and 6 bases lay between the germline ends. CDR1 and CDR2 (germline): GTSNPN, SVGIG (reference sequence). CDR3 nucleotides: TGTGCCTGGAGTGTCGCGGGCTACGAGCAGTACTTC. Translation: CAWSVAGYEQYF.

Here the CDR3 reads CASSPSFGNSAQYF. CDR3 DNA sequence: TGCGCCAGCAGCCCTAGCTTTGGGAATTCGGCCCAGTACTTC. V usage is TRBV5-1 and J usage is TRBJ2-5; D may be TRBD2 (5 bases). Looked up from germline, CDR1 is SGHRS and CDR2 is YFSETQ. CDR3 length: 14 amino acids. V was pared by 4 bases and J by 9 bases, with 19 bases between.

The chain has TRBV19 and TRBJ1-2; a possible D gene is TRBD1 (6 bases). The V end was cut by 5 bases, the J end by 4 bases, with 14 bases between. The CDR3 loop spans 14 amino acids. Germline CDR1 is LNHDA and CDR2 is SQIVND (reference sequence). CDR3: CASSVSTGSYGYTF. The CDR3 DNA follows: TGTGCCAGTAGTGTAAGCACAGGGAGCTATGGCTACACCTTC.

The chain uses TRBV28 and TRBJ1-6, with D possibly being TRBD1 (6 bases). This CDR3 spans 13 amino acids. CDR1 MDHEN and CDR2 SYDVKM come from the germline V gene. V lost 8 bases, J lost 10 bases, and 15 bases lay in between. For the CDR3, the DNA is TGTGCCAGCCTCCGGGGGGCAGGATCACCCCTCCACTTT. Translating it yields CASLRGAGSPLHF.

The chain is built from TRBV7-9 and TRBJ1-2; D may be TRBD1 (6 bases). Trimming stripped 8 bases from V and 4 bases from J, with 17 bases between. CDR3 length: 14 residues. Germline lookup yields CDR1 SEHNR and CDR2 FQNEAQ (reference sequence). The CDR3 DNA reads as TGTGCCAGCGCCCGTGGGACACTGTCCTATGGCTACACCTTC. Amino acid sequence: CASARGTLSYGYTF.

The chain links TRBV18 to TRBJ1-1, with no clear D. There are 15 residues in the CDR3. Trimming cost V 2 bases and J 4 bases, with 14 bases left between them. The germline V gene has CDR1 KGHSH and CDR2 LQKENI. CDR3 protein: CASSPDIVTSTEAFF. The CDR3 region has the DNA TGTGCCAGCTCACCAGACATTGTCACTAGCACTGAAGCTTTCTTT.

The rearrangement links TRBV5-6 to TRBJ1-5, with no clear D. CDR1 SGHDT and CDR2 YYEEEE come from the germline V gene. The CDR3 has 15 amino acids. Trimming cost V 3 bases and J 5 bases, with 15 bases left between them. CDR3 loop: CASSSIEKRDQPQHF. As DNA, the CDR3 is TGTGCCAGCAGCTCCATCGAAAAACGGGATCAGCCCCAGCATTTT. Full variable domain (missing parts from reference TRBV5-6 and TRBJ1-5): DAGVTQSPTHLIKTRGQQVTLRCSPKSGHDTVSWYQQALGQGPQFIFQYYEEEERQRGNFPDRFSGHQFPNYSSELNVNALLLGDSALYLCASSSIEKRDQPQHFGDGTRLSIL.

This chain connects TRBV11-3 to TRBJ2-1; 7 bases align to TRBD1. Germline trimming cut 1 base from V and 7 bases from J; bases unmatched to any gene: 10. The CDR3 is made up of 16 amino acids. Germline-derived CDR1 and CDR2 are SGHNT and YENEEA. The CDR3 is CASSLGRQGWGNEQFF. The CDR3 nucleotides read TGTGCCAGCAGCTTAGGGAGACAGGGCTGGGGGAATGAGCAGTTCTTC.

The genes are TRBV30 and TRBJ2-1; 7 nucleotides match TRBD1. Unmatched junction bases numbered 6, after V lost 6 bases and J lost 7 bases. The V gene's germline CDR1 is GTSNPN and CDR2 SVGIG (reference sequence). CDR3 size: 12 residues. The CDR3 sequence: CACDRVSNEQFF. In nucleotides, the CDR3 is TGTGCCTGCGACAGGGTGTCGAATGAGCAGTTCTTC.

The V and J genes are TRBV7-8 and TRBJ1-1, with 11 bases lining up with TRBD1. In germline, CDR1 is SGHVS, CDR2 FQNEAQ. The J segment lost 3 bases and the V segment lost 6 bases, leaving 9 bases of the junction unmatched. The CDR3 totals 16 residues. The CDR3 bases are TGTGCCAGCAGTTCCCGGGACAGGGGGAGGTACACTGAAGCTTTCTTT. Translated, it gives CASSSRDRGRYTEAFF.

J is TRBJ1-1 and V is TRBV6-5, with D hard to call. This CDR3 comprises 16 residues. From germline, CDR1 is MNHEY and CDR2 SVGAGI. Trimming stripped 3 bases from V and 5 bases from J, with 19 bases between. The CDR3 loop reads CASSYRRFEIWTEAFF. CDR3 DNA: TGTGCCAGCAGTTATAGGAGGTTTGAAATATGGACTGAAGCTTTCTTT.

The J gene is TRBJ1-2, the V gene TRBV30; D is possibly TRBD1 (6 bases). The germline V and J ends were trimmed by 3 bases and 6 bases, with 11 bases remaining between them. From germline, CDR1 is GTSNPN and CDR2 SVGIG (reference sequence). The CDR3 has 12 residues. CDR3 sequence reads: CAWSYHRDGYTF. The CDR3 DNA is TGTGCCTGGAGCTACCACAGGGATGGCTACACCTTC.

CDR3 sequence: CASSSYPGVDYGYTF. CDR3 sequence (DNA): TGCGCCAGCAGTTCTTACCCAGGGGTTGACTATGGCTACACCTTC. V and J are TRBV5-1 and TRBJ1-2; a weak D match, TRBD1 (6 bases). The CDR3 length is 15 residues. Trimming stripped 5 bases from V and 3 bases from J, with 17 bases between. Germline CDR1 reads SGHRS; CDR2 reads YFSETQ. Using reference TRBV5-1 and TRBJ1-2 for the parts outside the CDR3, the full variable domain is KAGVTQTPRYLIKTRGQQVTLSCSPISGHRSVSWYQQTPGQGLQFLFEYFSETQRNKGNFPGRFSGRQFSNSRSEMNVSTLELGDSALYLCASSSYPGVDYGYTFGSGTRLTVV.

The chain recombines TRBV28 with TRBJ2-5; 13 bases match TRBD2. The CDR3 runs to 16 residues. V gave up 4 bases and J gave up 3 bases; unmatched junction bases: 5. Germline CDR1 reads MDHEN; CDR2 reads SYDVKM. The CDR3 loop is CASSSAGTSGEETQYF. CDR3 coding DNA: TGTGCCAGCAGTTCGGCCGGGACTAGCGGGGAAGAGACCCAGTACTTC.

Turning to this clone: The same CDR3 can be traced to other DNA sequences in this sample. The chain joins TRBV28 to TRBJ1-5, with a tentative D call TRBD1 (6 bases). The V and J ends lost 4 bases and 0 bases respectively, with 19 bases between them. Germline lookup yields CDR1 MDHEN and CDR2 SYDVKM. The CDR3 consists of 18 residues. The CDR3 nucleotides are TGTGCCAGCAGTTCCCTTACTCGGACAGTTAGTAGCAATCAGCCCCAGCATTTT. Protein: CASSSLTRTVSSNQPQHF.

The rearrangement joins TRBV13 to TRBJ2-4; unclear D gene. The CDR3 loop spans 14 amino acids. The V end was cut by 4 bases, the J end by 4 bases, with 11 bases between. Germline V gene sequence: CDR1 PRHDT, CDR2 FYEKMQ (reference sequence). In nucleotides, the CDR3 is TGTGCCAGCAGCTCAACCGAGATTAAAAACATTCAGTACTTC. This encodes CASSSTEIKNIQYF.

The chain uses TRBV7-9 and TRBJ1-2; weak D call: TRBD1 (5 bases). The length of the CDR3 is 16 residues. V lost 8 bases and J 4 bases, leaving 23 bases between the germline ends. Germline V CDR1 and CDR2: SEHNR, FQNEAQ (reference sequence). The CDR3 loop reads CASHPHPGGRVYGYTF. The CDR3 coding sequence is TGTGCCAGCCATCCCCACCCCGGGGGGAGGGTCTATGGCTACACCTTC.

The rearrangement links TRBV7-8 to TRBJ1-1, with 7 positions matching TRBD1. The germline V gene encodes CDR1 SGHVS and CDR2 FQNEAQ. CDR3 size: 13 residues. V was clipped by 0 bases and J by 11 bases; unmatched bases: 6. This CDR3 reads CASSLAGQGVAFF. The CDR3 DNA is TGTGCCAGCAGCTTAGCCGGGCAGGGGGTGGCTTTCTTT. Full variable domain (outside the CDR3, taken from reference TRBV7-8 and TRBJ1-1): GAGVSQSPRYKVAKRGQDVALRCDPISGHVSLFWYQQALGQGPEFLTYFQNEAQLDKSGLPSDRFFAERPEGSVSTLKIQRTQQEDSAVYLCASSLAGQGVAFFGQGTRLTVV.

This sequence joins TRBV25-1 and TRBJ2-6; TRBD1 is a possible D gene (5 bases). The CDR3 has 14 residues. V shed 3 bases and J shed 2 bases, with 5 bases lying between them. Per the germline V gene, CDR1 is MGHDK and CDR2 is SYGVNS. The CDR3, as DNA: TGTGCCAGCAGTGAGACAGCTGGGGCCAACGTCCTGACTTTC. Protein: CASSETAGANVLTF.

The chain joins TRBV5-1 to TRBJ2-1, with D perhaps TRBD2 (5 bases). CDR3 length equals 14 residues. V lost 4 bases to trimming and J lost 8 bases, with 16 bases between them. Per the germline V gene, CDR1 is SGHRS and CDR2 is YFSETQ. CDR3 sequence reads: CASSVARGFDEQFF. In nucleotides, the CDR3 is TGCGCCAGCAGCGTGGCGCGCGGGTTTGATGAGCAGTTCTTC.

The chain is built from TRBV28 and TRBJ1-5, with a tentative D call TRBD1 (6 bases). The CDR3 runs to 15 residues. Per the germline V gene, CDR1 is MDHEN and CDR2 is SYDVKM. V gave up 6 bases and J gave up 1 base, with 13 bases separating them. The CDR3 nucleotides are TGTGCCAGCAGGCCCGTTAGGGGGAGCAATCAGCCCCAGCATTTT. Translated, it gives CASRPVRGSNQPQHF.